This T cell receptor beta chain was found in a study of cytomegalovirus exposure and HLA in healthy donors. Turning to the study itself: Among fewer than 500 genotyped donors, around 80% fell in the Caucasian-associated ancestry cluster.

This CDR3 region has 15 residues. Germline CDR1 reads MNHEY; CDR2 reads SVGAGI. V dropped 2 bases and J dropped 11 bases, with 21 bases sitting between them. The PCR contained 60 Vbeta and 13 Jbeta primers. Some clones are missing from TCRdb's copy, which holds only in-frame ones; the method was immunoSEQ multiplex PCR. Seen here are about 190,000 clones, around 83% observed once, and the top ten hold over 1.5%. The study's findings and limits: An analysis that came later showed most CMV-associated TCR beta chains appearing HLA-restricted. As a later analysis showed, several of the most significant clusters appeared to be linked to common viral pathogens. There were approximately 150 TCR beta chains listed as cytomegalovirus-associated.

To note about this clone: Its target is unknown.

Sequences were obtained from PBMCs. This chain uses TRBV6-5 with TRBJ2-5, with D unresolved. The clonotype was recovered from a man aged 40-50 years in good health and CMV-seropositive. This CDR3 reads CASSYTIRIAGEQYF. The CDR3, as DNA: TGTGCCAGCAGTTACACCATCAGAATAGCCGGAGAGCAGTACTTC.